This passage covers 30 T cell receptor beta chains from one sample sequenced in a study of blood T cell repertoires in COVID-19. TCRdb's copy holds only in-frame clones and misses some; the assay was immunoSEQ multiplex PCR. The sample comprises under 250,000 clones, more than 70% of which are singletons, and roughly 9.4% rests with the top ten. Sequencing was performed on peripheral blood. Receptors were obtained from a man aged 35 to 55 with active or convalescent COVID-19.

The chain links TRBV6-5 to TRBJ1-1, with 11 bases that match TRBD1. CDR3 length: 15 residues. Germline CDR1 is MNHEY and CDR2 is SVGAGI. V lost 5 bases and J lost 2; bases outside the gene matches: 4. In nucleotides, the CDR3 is TGTGCCAGCAGTAGTCGGACAGGGGGCAACACTGAAGCTTTCTTT. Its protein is CASSSRTGGNTEAFF.

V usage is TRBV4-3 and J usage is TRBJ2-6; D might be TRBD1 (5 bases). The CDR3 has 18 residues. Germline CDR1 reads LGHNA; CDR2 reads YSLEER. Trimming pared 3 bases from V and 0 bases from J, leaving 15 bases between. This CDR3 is CASSQVTDVFSGANVLTF. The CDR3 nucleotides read TGCGCCAGCAGCCAGGTGACAGACGTATTCTCTGGGGCCAACGTCCTGACTTTC.

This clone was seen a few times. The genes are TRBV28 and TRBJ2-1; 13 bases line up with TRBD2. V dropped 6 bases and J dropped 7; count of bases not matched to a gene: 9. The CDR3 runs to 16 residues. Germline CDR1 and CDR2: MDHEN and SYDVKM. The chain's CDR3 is CASRKGLAGVRNEQFF. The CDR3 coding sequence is TGTGCCAGCAGAAAAGGACTAGCGGGAGTGAGAAATGAGCAGTTCTTC.

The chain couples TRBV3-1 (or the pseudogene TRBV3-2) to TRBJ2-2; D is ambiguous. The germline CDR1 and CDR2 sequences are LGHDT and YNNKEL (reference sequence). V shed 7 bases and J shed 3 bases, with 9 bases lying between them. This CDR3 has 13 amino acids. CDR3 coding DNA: TGTGCCAGCAAGAGGTTCGACACCGGGGAGCTGTTTTTT. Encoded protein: CASKRFDTGELFF.

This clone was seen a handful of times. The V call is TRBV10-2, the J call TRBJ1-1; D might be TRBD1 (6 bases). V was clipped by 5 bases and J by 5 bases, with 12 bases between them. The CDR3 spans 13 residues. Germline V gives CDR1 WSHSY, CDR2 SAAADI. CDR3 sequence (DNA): TGCGCCAGCAGTTACAGGGTCGGGACTGAAGCTTTCTTT. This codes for CASSYRVGTEAFF.

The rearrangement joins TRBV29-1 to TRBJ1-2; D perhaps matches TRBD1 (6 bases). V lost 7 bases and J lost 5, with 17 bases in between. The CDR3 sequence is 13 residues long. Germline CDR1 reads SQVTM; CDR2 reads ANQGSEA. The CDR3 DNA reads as TGCAGCGCAACGACAGGCCCCACTTATGGCTACACCTTC. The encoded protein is CSATTGPTYGYTF.

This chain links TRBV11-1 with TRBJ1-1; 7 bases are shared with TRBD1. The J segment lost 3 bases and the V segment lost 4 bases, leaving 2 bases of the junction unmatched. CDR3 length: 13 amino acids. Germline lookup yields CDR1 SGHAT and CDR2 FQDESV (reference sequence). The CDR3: CASSSGTDTEAFF. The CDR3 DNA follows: TGTGCCAGCAGCTCCGGGACAGACACTGAAGCTTTCTTT.

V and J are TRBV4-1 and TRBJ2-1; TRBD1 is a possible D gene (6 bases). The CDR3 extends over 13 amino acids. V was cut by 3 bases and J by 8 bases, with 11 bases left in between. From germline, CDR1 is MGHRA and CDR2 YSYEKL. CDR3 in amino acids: CASSQTRGDEQFF. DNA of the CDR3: TGCGCCAGCAGCCAGACCAGGGGAGATGAGCAGTTCTTC.

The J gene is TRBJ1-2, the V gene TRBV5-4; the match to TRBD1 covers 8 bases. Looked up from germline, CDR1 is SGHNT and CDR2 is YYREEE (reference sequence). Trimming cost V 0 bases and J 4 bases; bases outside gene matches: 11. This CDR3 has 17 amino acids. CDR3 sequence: CASSLAPGQGQSYGYTF. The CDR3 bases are TGTGCCAGCAGCTTGGCCCCCGGACAGGGACAAAGCTATGGCTACACCTTC.

The CDR3 here is CASTEEEARTYGYTF. In DNA form, the CDR3 reads TGTGCCAGCACGGAAGAGGAAGCTCGTACCTATGGCTACACCTTC. The V and J genes are TRBV2 and TRBJ1-2; no definite D call. Germline V gene lookup returns CDR1 SNHLY and CDR2 FYNNEI. This CDR3 contains 15 residues. Trimming stripped 7 bases from V and 4 bases from J, with 19 bases between.

CDR3 amino acids: CASITDKVQETQYF. The DNA of the CDR3 is TGTGCCAGCATAACAGACAAAGTCCAAGAGACCCAGTACTTC. The chain uses TRBV2 and TRBJ2-5; D unclear. Germline V gene lookup returns CDR1 SNHLY and CDR2 FYNNEI. The CDR3 has 14 residues. V lost 7 bases, J lost 1 base, and 13 bases lay in between.

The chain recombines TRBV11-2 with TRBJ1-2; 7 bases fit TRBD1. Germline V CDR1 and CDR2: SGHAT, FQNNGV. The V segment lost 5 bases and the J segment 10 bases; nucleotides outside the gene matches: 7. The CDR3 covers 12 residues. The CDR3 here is CASSAQGEIYTF. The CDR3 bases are TGTGCCAGCAGCGCGCAGGGGGAAATCTACACCTTC.

The CDR3 DNA reads as TGTGCCAGCAGTGAGGAGGCAAGAAGAGGTTCACCCCTCCACTTT. Its translation is CASSEEARRGSPLHF. The J gene is TRBJ1-6, the V gene TRBV2; D gene unclear. The CDR3 is 15 amino acids. Germline CDR1 reads SNHLY; CDR2 reads FYNNEI. The ends were cut back, 3 bases at V and 9 bases at J, with 15 bases in the middle. The variable domain in full, completed from reference TRBV2 and TRBJ1-6, reads EPEVTQTPSHQVTQMGQEVILRCVPISNHLYFYWYRQILGQKVEFLVSFYNNEISEKSEIFDDQFSVERPDGSNFTLKIRSTKLEDSAMYFCASSEEARRGSPLHFGNGTRLTVT.

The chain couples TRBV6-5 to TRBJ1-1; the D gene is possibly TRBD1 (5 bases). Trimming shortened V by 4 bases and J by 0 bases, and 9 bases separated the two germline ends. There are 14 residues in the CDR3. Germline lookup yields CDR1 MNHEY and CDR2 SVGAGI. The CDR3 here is CASSLRQLNTEAFF. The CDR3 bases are TGTGCCAGCAGTTTAAGACAGTTGAACACTGAAGCTTTCTTT.

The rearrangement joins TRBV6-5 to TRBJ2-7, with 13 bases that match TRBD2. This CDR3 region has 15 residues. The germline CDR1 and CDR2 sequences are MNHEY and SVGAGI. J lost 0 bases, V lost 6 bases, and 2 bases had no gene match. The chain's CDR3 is CASSRTSGSSYEQYF. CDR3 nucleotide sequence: TGTGCCAGCAGCCGGACTAGCGGGAGCTCCTACGAGCAGTACTTC.

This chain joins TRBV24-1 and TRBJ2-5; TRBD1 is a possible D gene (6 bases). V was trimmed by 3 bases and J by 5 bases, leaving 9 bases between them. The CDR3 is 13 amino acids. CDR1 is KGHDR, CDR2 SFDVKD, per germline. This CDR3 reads CATSDGGRETQYF. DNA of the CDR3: TGTGCCACCAGTGATGGGGGCAGGGAGACCCAGTACTTC.

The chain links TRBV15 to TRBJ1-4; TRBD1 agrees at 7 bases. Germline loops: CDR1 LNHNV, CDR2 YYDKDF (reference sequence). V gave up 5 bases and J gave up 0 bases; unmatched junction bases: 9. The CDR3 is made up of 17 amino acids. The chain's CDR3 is CATSSGTEDATNEKLFF. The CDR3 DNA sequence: TGTGCCACCAGCTCCGGGACAGAAGATGCAACTAATGAAAAACTGTTTTTT.

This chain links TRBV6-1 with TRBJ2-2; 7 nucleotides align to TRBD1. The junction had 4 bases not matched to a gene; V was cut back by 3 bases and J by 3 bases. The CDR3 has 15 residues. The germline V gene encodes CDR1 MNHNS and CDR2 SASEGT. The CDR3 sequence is CASSEQGVDTGELFF. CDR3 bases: TGTGCCAGCAGTGAGCAGGGGGTCGACACCGGGGAGCTGTTTTTT.

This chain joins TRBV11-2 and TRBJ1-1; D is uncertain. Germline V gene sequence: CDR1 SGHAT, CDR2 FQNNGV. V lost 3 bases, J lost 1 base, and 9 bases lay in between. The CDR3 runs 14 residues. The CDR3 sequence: CASSFRQQNTEAFF. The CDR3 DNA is TGTGCCAGCAGCTTTAGACAACAGAACACTGAAGCTTTCTTT.

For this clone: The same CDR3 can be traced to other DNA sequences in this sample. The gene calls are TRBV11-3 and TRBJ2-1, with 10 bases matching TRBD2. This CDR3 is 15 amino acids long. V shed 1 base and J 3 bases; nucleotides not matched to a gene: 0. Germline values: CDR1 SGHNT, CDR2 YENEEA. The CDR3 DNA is TGTGCCAGCAGCTTAGGACTAGCGGGCTACAATGAGCAGTTCTTC. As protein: CASSLGLAGYNEQFF.

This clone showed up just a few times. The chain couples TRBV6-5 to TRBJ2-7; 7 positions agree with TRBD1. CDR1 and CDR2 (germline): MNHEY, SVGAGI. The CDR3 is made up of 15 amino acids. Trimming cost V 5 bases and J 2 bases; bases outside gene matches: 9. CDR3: CASSINRGQTYEQYF. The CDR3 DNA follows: TGTGCCAGCAGTATAAACAGGGGTCAGACCTACGAGCAGTACTTC.

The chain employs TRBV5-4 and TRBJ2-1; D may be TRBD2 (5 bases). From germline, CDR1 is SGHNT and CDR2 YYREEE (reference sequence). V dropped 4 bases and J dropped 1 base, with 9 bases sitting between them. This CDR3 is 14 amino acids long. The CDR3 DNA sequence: TGTGCCAGCAGCCGGACTTCGTCCTACAATGAGCAGTTCTTC. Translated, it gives CASSRTSSYNEQFF.

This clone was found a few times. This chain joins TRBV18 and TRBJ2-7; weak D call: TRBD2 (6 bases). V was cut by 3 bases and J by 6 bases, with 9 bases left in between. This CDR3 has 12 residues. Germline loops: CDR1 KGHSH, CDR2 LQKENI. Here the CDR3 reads CASSPLEGEQYF. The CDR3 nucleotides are TGTGCCAGCTCACCGTTGGAGGGCGAGCAGTACTTC. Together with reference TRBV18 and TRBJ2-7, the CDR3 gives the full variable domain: NAGVMQNPRHLVRRRGQEARLRCSPMKGHSHVYWYRQLPEEGLKFMVYLQKENIIDESGMPKERFSAEFPKEGPSILRIQQVVRGDSAAYFCASSPLEGEQYFGPGTRLTVT.

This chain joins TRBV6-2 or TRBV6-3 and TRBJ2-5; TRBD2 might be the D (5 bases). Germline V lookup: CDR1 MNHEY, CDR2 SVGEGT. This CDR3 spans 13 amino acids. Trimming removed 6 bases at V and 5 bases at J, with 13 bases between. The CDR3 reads CASSFSRGETQYF. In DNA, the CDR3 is TGTGCCAGCAGCTTTTCCAGAGGGGAGACCCAGTACTTC.

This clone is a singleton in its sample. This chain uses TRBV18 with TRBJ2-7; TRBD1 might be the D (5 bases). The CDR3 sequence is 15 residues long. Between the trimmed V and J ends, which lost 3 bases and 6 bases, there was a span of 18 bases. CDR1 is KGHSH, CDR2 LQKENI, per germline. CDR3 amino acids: CASSPRDGATGEQYF. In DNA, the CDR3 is TGTGCCAGCTCACCTCGAGATGGGGCGACGGGCGAGCAGTACTTC. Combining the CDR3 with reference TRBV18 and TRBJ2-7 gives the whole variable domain NAGVMQNPRHLVRRRGQEARLRCSPMKGHSHVYWYRQLPEEGLKFMVYLQKENIIDESGMPKERFSAEFPKEGPSILRIQQVVRGDSAAYFCASSPRDGATGEQYFGPGTRLTVT.

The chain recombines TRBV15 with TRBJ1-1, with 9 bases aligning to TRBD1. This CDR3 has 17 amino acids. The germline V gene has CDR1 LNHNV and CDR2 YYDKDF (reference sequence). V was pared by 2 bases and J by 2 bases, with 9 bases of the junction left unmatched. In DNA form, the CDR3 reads TGTGCCACCAGCAGACGTGGGACAGGGCGGGGAAACACTGAAGCTTTCTTT. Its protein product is CATSRRGTGRGNTEAFF. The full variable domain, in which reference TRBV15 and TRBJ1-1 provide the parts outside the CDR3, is DAMVIQNPRYQVTQFGKPVTLSCSQTLNHNVMYWYQQKSSQAPKLLFHYYDKDFNNEADTPDNFQSRRPNTSFCFLDIRSPGLGDTAMYLCATSRRGTGRGNTEAFFGQGTRLTVV.

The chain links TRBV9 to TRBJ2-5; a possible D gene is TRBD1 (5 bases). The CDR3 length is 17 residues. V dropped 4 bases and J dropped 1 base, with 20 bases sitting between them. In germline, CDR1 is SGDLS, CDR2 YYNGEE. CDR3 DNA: TGTGCCAGCAGCCCGGACAAAATGACGGCACGCCAAGAGACCCAGTACTTC. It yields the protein CASSPDKMTARQETQYF.

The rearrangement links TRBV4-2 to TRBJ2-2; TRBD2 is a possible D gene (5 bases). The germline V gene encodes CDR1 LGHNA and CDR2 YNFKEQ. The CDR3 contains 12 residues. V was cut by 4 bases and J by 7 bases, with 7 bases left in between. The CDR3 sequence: CASSLAHGELFF. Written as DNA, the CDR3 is TGTGCCAGCAGCCTAGCGCACGGGGAGCTGTTTTTT.

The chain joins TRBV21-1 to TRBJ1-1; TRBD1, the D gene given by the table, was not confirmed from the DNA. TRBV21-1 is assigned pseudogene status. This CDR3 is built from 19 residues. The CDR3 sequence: CASSKVGWDRPRDDTEAFF. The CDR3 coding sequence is TGTGCCAGCAGCAAAGTGGGGTGGGACAGGCCCCGGGATGACACTGAAGCTTTCTTT.

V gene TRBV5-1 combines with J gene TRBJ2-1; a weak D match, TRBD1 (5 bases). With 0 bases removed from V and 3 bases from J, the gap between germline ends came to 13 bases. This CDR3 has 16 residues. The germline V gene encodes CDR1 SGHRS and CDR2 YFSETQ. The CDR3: CASSLELQGGYNEQFF. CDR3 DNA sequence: TGCGCCAGCAGCTTGGAGCTCCAGGGCGGCTACAATGAGCAGTTCTTC.